A selection of T cell receptor beta chains follows, all from one sample in a study of shared clonotypes between healthy human individuals. The assay was immunoSEQ multiplex PCR, and TCRdb's table has in-frame clones only and misses some. The sample yields over a million clones, roughly 80% seen once. The specimen was memory CD4+ T cells sorted from blood. The source is a young man in good health. Both conserved end residues are part of each CDR3. Fields, in order: D gene, clone size, V gene, J gene, CDR3 protein, CDR3 DNA. A D gene is named only where the DNA matches it firmly. Rows give clone size only sometimes, using once, few, many, or a class for an expanded clone.

.,.,TRBV5-5,TRBJ1-5,CASSLSGGNQPQHF,TGTGCCAGCAGCTTGAGCGGGGGCAATCAGCCCCAGCATTTT
.,.,TRBV28,TRBJ1-4,CASRSRGGAMGNEKLFF,TGTGCCAGCAGATCCCGAGGGGGGGCAATGGGTAATGAAAAACTGTTTTTT
.,once,TRBV29-1,TRBJ1-1,CSVESDVSQNTEAFF,TGCAGCGTTGAATCGGACGTAAGCCAGAACACTGAAGCTTTCTTT
.,few,TRBV7-2,TRBJ1-5,CASSLVAGSLQPQHF,TGTGCCAGCAGCTTAGTGGCAGGGTCGTTACAGCCCCAGCATTTT
TRBD2,.,TRBV7-8,TRBJ2-7,CASSPDKGRVEQYF,TGTGCCAGCAGCCCCGACAAAGGGAGGGTCGAGCAGTACTTC
.,.,TRBV28,TRBJ1-2,CASSLVGGDYGYTF,TGTGCCAGCAGTTTAGTTGGAGGGGACTATGGCTACACCTTC
TRBD1,.,TRBV30,TRBJ1-2,CAWSRDRIYGYTF,TGTGCCTGGAGTCGGGACAGAATCTATGGCTACACCTTC
TRBD1,.,TRBV5-4,TRBJ1-3,CASSLQGASGNTIYF,TGTGCCAGCAGCTTACAGGGGGCTTCTGGAAACACCATATATTTT
TRBD1,once,TRBV5-4,TRBJ2-3,CASSQGGQGGDTQYF,TGTGCCAGCAGCCAAGGCGGACAGGGTGGAGATACGCAGTATTTT
.,.,TRBV28,TRBJ2-7,CASSLPPPGVEQYF,TGTGCCAGCAGCCTTCCCCCTCCAGGGGTCGAGCAGTACTTC
TRBD1,.,TRBV5-1,TRBJ1-6,CASSLGQGNSPLHF,TGCGCCAGCAGCTTGGGACAGGGGAATTCACCCCTCCACTTT
.,.,TRBV11-2,TRBJ2-1,CASSLGDGQNNEQFF,TGTGCCAGCAGCTTAGGGGACGGACAGAACAATGAGCAGTTCTTC
.,few,TRBV30,TRBJ1-1,CAWCILGRTEAFF,TGTGCCTGGTGCATCTTGGGGAGGACTGAAGCTTTCTTT
.,.,TRBV9,TRBJ1-4,CASSPPGANEKLFF,TGTGCCAGCAGCCCCCCTGGGGCTAATGAAAAACTGTTTTTT
TRBD2,.,TRBV29-1,TRBJ2-7,CSVGTSGSYEQYF,TGCAGCGTGGGGACTAGCGGGAGCTACGAGCAGTACTTC
TRBD1,.,TRBV30,TRBJ1-2,CAWSPGQGYGYTF,TGTGCCTGGAGCCCAGGACAGGGGTATGGCTACACCTTC
.,.,TRBV28,TRBJ1-5,CASSFQGAGNQPQHF,TGTGCCAGCAGTTTTCAAGGGGCAGGGAATCAGCCCCAGCATTTT
.,.,TRBV6-6,TRBJ1-5,CASAEAGEIQPQHF,TGTGCCAGCGCAGAGGCAGGGGAGATACAGCCCCAGCATTTT
.,.,TRBV5-4,TRBJ1-2,CASSVGTTRGYTF,TGTGCCAGCAGCGTAGGTACGACCAGGGGCTACACCTTC
.,.,TRBV5-1,TRBJ2-3,CASSLGSGDTQYF,TGCGCCAGCAGCTTGGGGTCGGGGGATACGCAGTATTTT
.,.,TRBV6-6,TRBJ1-5,CASSYPEGQPQHF,TGTGCCAGCAGTTACCCGGAGGGCCAGCCCCAGCATTTT
.,.,TRBV5-1,TRBJ2-1,CASSSSTVTYDNEQFF,TGCGCCAGCAGCTCTTCGACAGTGACTTATGACAATGAGCAGTTCTTC
.,once,TRBV6-1,TRBJ1-1,CASNQGIHTEAFF,TGTGCCAGCAACCAGGGAATTCACACTGAAGCTTTCTTT
.,once,TRBV27,TRBJ1-2,CASSLKGGNYGYTF,TGTGCCAGCAGTTTAAAAGGGGGTAACTATGGCTACACCTTC
TRBD1,few,TRBV5-4,TRBJ1-1,CASQRDRNTEAFF,TGTGCCAGCCAAAGGGACAGAAACACTGAAGCTTTCTTT
.,few,TRBV2,TRBJ2-5,CARGGETQYF,TGTGCCAGGGGGGGTGAGACCCAGTACTTC
.,once,TRBV15,TRBJ2-5,CATSRDNTGRETQYF,TGTGCCACCAGCAGAGATAACACAGGCCGGGAAACCCAGTACTTC
.,.,TRBV18,TRBJ2-7,CASSLLGDETYEQYF,TGTGCCAGCTCATTGTTAGGGGACGAGACCTACGAGCAGTACTTC
.,few,TRBV5-4,TRBJ2-5,CASSLAGRGGETQYF,TGTGCCAGCAGCTTGGCCGGCAGGGGAGGGGAGACCCAGTACTTC
.,once,TRBV5-1,TRBJ1-1,CASSLEGVTEAFF,TGCGCCAGCAGCTTGGAGGGGGTGACTGAAGCTTTCTTT
.,.,TRBV5-6,TRBJ2-4,CASSLGVAKNIQYF,TGTGCCAGCAGCTTAGGCGTAGCCAAAAACATTCAGTACTTC
.,.,TRBV11-3,TRBJ2-5,CASSRGTDQETQYF,TGTGCCAGCAGCCGAGGCACCGACCAAGAGACCCAGTACTTC